Presented here are 20 T cell receptor beta chains from one specimen sequenced in a study of blood T cell repertoires in COVID-19. Generated by immunoSEQ multiplex PCR, the TCRdb table keeps only in-frame clones and is missing some. The sample gives some 150,000 clones, about 83% of which show up once; 4.5% to 6% is in the top ten. The sequenced sample consisted of PBMCs or T cells enriched from blood (not recorded which). The receptors shown here come from a woman between 50 and 59 years old who had been exposed to COVID-19.

J is TRBJ2-4 and V is TRBV19; D gene uncertain. The length of the CDR3 is 13 residues. The V end lost 1 base, the J end lost 6 bases, and 7 bases lay between the germline ends. Germline CDR1 is LNHDA and CDR2 is SQIVND (reference sequence). DNA for the CDR3: TGTGCCAGTAGTATAGTCCCGGGAAACATTCAGTACTTC. Translation: CASSIVPGNIQYF.

The CDR3 sequence: CATHVEGDGYTF. For the CDR3, the DNA is TGTGCCACCCATGTAGAGGGGGATGGCTACACCTTC. This chain joins TRBV6-5 and TRBJ1-2, with D tentatively TRBD1 (6 bases). The CDR3 has 12 amino acids. Per germline, CDR1 MNHEY and CDR2 SVGAGI. The V end was cut by 10 bases, the J end by 6 bases, with 15 bases between.

J is TRBJ1-1 and V is TRBV7-9, with a weak D call TRBD1 (6 bases). The germline CDR1 and CDR2 sequences are SEHNR and FQNEAQ (reference sequence). The CDR3 spans 19 residues. Trimming removed 6 bases at V and 0 bases at J, with 26 bases between. The CDR3 region is CASRRQLQGRPGVNTEAFF. CDR3 nucleotide sequence: TGTGCCAGCAGGCGTCAGTTACAGGGCCGCCCCGGTGTGAACACTGAAGCTTTCTTT.

DNA for the CDR3: TGTGCCAGCAGCTTCCACTACGAGCAGTACTTC. It is translated as CASSFHYEQYF. V is TRBV11-1 and J is TRBJ2-7; D gene ambiguous. This CDR3 has 11 residues. Germline CDR1 is SGHAT and CDR2 is FQDESV (reference sequence). V was clipped by 3 bases and J by 3 bases, with 3 bases between them.

V and J are TRBV11-3 and TRBJ2-3, with D perhaps TRBD1 (5 bases). The CDR3 has 14 residues. In germline, CDR1 is SGHNT, CDR2 YENEEA. Trimming took off 9 bases at V and 1 base at J, with 14 bases between the two ends. CDR3 sequence (DNA): TGTGCCAGTGGGGCCAGAGGAGGCACAGATACGCAGTATTTT. It codes for CASGARGGTDTQYF.

The V and J genes are TRBV5-8 and TRBJ2-2; a possible D gene is TRBD2 (6 bases). The CDR3 is 14 amino acids. Trimming cost V 1 base and J 4 bases, with 8 bases left between them. The V gene's germline CDR1 is SGHTS and CDR2 YDEGEE. DNA for the CDR3: TGTGCCAGCAGCTTGTCCGGGGGCACCGGGGAGCTGTTTTTT. As protein: CASSLSGGTGELFF.

The gene calls are TRBV4-1 and TRBJ2-7; D unclear. From germline, CDR1 is MGHRA and CDR2 YSYEKL. The CDR3 runs 14 residues. V was trimmed by 0 bases and J by 4 bases, leaving 10 bases between them. CDR3 sequence: CASSQDPSQYEQYF. CDR3 nucleotide sequence: TGCGCCAGCAGCCAAGATCCGTCCCAGTACGAGCAGTACTTC.

V usage is TRBV9 and J usage is TRBJ1-1; weak D call: TRBD1 (5 bases). Trimming stripped 3 bases from V and 6 bases from J, with 15 bases between. CDR1 SGDLS and CDR2 YYNGEE come from the germline V gene. The CDR3 extends over 14 amino acids. The CDR3 region has the DNA TGTGCCAGCAGCGCACCTATCGGAGGGGCTGAAGCTTTCTTT. It codes for CASSAPIGGAEAFF.

The chain has TRBV11-1 and TRBJ1-2; D gene ambiguous. The CDR3 consists of 13 residues. Germline lookup yields CDR1 SGHAT and CDR2 FQDESV (reference sequence). V was shortened by 0 bases and J by 7 bases, with 9 bases between the two germline ends. CDR3: CASSLAPGSGYTF. Written as DNA, the CDR3 is TGTGCCAGCAGCTTAGCGCCCGGTAGTGGCTACACCTTC.

The chain combines TRBV27 with TRBJ1-6; no firm D call. Trimming pared 8 bases from V and 6 bases from J, leaving 11 bases between. This CDR3 spans 13 amino acids. CDR1 is MNHEY, CDR2 SMNVEV, per germline (reference sequence). The CDR3 loop reads CASRGRVNSPLHF. CDR3 nucleotide sequence: TGTGCCAGCCGGGGTCGGGTTAATTCACCCCTCCACTTT.

This sequence joins TRBV25-1 and TRBJ2-3; D gene ambiguous. V lost 4 bases and J 0 bases, leaving 5 bases between the germline ends. Per the germline V gene, CDR1 is MGHDK and CDR2 is SYGVNS. The CDR3 sequence is 13 residues long. CDR3 loop: CASSASSTDTQYF. The CDR3 nucleotides read TGTGCCAGCAGTGCGTCTAGCACAGATACGCAGTATTTT. Drawing the rest from reference TRBV25-1 and TRBJ2-3, the complete variable domain is EADIYQTPRYLVIGTGKKITLECSQTMGHDKMYWYQQDPGMELHLIHYSYGVNSTEKGDLSSESTVSRIRTEHFPLTLESARPSHTSQYLCASSASSTDTQYFGPGTRLTVL.

The rearrangement uses TRBV19 and TRBJ1-5; 10 bases fit TRBD1. The junction had 8 bases not matched to a gene; V was cut back by 9 bases and J by 3 bases. CDR1 is LNHDA and CDR2 is SQIVND in the germline V gene (reference sequence). The CDR3 contains 15 residues. CDR3 coding DNA: TGTGCCAGCACGGGGGACAGGGGAAACAATCAGCCCCAGCATTTT. Protein sequence: CASTGDRGNNQPQHF.

This sequence joins TRBV18 and TRBJ1-2; D is ambiguous. CDR3 length: 13 amino acids. The V gene lost 5 bases and the J gene lost 8 bases, with 15 bases spanning the gap. The germline gives CDR1 KGHSH, CDR2 LQKENI. CDR3 amino acids: CASSSEPVEGYTF. CDR3 DNA: TGTGCCAGCTCATCGGAGCCAGTCGAGGGCTACACCTTC.

This clone has only one observation. This chain connects TRBV28 to TRBJ2-1; TRBD2 agrees at 7 bases. This CDR3 contains 17 residues. V was pared by 7 bases and J by 0 bases, with 12 bases of the junction left unmatched. Germline CDR1 is MDHEN and CDR2 is SYDVKM. Here the CDR3 DNA reads TGTGCCAGCACTCCGGTGGATGGGAGGGGCTCCTACAATGAGCAGTTCTTC. Protein sequence: CASTPVDGRGSYNEQFF.

This clone has more than one count but fewer than ten. The chain carries TRBV5-1 and TRBJ2-6, with D unresolved. The CDR3 covers 14 residues. Germline loops: CDR1 SGHRS, CDR2 YFSETQ. V dropped 2 bases and J dropped 1 base, with 4 bases sitting between them. The CDR3 DNA follows: TGCGCCAGCAGCTTCCCTTCTGGGGCCAACGTCCTGACTTTC. Its translation: CASSFPSGANVLTF.

The chain carries TRBV14 and TRBJ2-5; TRBD2 matches at 9 bases. V lost 5 bases and J lost 0; bases outside the gene matches: 7. Germline V lookup: CDR1 SGHDN, CDR2 FVKESK. This CDR3 is 16 amino acids long. For the CDR3, the DNA is TGTGCCAGCAGCGACTTGAGCGGGGGGAACCAAGAGACCCAGTACTTC. Residues: CASSDLSGGNQETQYF.

This clone is medium-sized. The V and J genes are TRBV19 and TRBJ1-6; TRBD1 aligns across 11 bases. V lost 10 bases and J lost 8; bases outside the gene matches: 7. CDR3 length equals 14 residues. Germline V gives CDR1 LNHDA, CDR2 SQIVND (reference sequence). CDR3 coding DNA: TGTGCCACCTCGGACAGGGGGCCAGATTCACCCCTCCACTTT. Its translation is CATSDRGPDSPLHF.

The rearrangement joins TRBV7-3 to TRBJ1-6; D possibly corresponds to TRBD1 (5 bases). The ends were cut back, 7 bases at V and 7 bases at J, with 20 bases in the middle. Germline loops: CDR1 SGHTA, CDR2 FQGTGA. CDR3 length: 16 amino acids. The CDR3 coding sequence is TGTGCCAGCACACTCGGGGGGAGGGGTGCGAATTCACCCCTCCACTTT. Translation: CASTLGGRGANSPLHF.

V usage is TRBV14 and J usage is TRBJ2-1; D gene uncertain. V lost 2 bases and J 3 bases, leaving 8 bases between the germline ends. This CDR3 is built from 14 residues. The germline V gene has CDR1 SGHDN and CDR2 FVKESK. CDR3 nucleotide sequence: TGTGCCAGCAGCCAACTGGGCCTCTACAATGAGCAGTTCTTC. Its protein is CASSQLGLYNEQFF. Together with reference TRBV14 and TRBJ2-1, the CDR3 gives the full variable domain: EAGVTQFPSHSVIEKGQTVTLRCDPISGHDNLYWYRRVMGKEIKFLLHFVKESKQDESGMPNNRFLAERTGGTYSTLKVQPAELEDSGVYFCASSQLGLYNEQFFGPGTRLTVL.

A single count supports this clone. The V gene is TRBV9, the J gene TRBJ2-2; TRBD2 is a possible D gene (5 bases). Trimming left V 0 bases short and J 4 bases short, with 13 bases between. The CDR3 covers 16 residues. Germline CDR1 SGDLS, CDR2 YYNGEE. The CDR3 region is CASSVEEGGGTGELFF. CDR3 nucleotides: TGTGCCAGCAGCGTAGAAGAGGGTGGAGGCACCGGGGAGCTGTTTTTT.